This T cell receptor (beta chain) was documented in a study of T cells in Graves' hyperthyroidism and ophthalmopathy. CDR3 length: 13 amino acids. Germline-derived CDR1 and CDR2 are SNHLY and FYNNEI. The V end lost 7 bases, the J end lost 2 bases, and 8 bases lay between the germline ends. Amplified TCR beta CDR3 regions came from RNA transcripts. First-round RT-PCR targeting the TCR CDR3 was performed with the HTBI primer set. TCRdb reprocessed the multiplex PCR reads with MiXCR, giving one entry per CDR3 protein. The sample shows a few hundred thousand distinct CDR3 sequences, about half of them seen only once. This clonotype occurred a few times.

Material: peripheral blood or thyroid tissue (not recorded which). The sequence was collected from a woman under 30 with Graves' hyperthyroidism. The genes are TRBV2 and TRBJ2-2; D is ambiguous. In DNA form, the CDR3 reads TGTGCCAGCAACTGGGTCAACACCGGGGAGCTGTTTTTT. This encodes CASNWVNTGELFF.